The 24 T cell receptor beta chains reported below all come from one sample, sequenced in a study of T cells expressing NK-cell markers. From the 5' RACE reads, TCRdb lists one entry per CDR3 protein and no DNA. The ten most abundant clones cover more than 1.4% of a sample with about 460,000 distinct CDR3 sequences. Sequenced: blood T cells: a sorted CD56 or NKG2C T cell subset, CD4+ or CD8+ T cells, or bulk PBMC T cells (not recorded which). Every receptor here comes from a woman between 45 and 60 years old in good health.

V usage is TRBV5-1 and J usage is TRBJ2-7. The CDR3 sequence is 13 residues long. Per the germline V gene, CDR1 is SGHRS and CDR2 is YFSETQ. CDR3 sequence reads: CASSLAEGREQYF.

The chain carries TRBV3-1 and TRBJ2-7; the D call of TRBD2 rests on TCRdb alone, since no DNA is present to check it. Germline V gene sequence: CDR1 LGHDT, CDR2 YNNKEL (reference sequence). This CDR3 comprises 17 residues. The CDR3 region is CASSQESRLAGHHEQYF.

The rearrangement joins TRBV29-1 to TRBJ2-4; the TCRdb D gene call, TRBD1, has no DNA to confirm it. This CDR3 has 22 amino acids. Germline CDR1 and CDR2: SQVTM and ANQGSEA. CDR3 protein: CSVEDGSRAGTGGAEAKNIQYF.

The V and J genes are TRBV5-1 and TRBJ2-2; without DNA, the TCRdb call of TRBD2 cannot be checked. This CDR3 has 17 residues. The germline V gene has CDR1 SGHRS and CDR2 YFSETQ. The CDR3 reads CASSNAATSLLPGELFF. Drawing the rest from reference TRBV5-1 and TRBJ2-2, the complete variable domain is KAGVTQTPRYLIKTRGQQVTLSCSPISGHRSVSWYQQTPGQGLQFLFEYFSETQRNKGNFPGRFSGRQFSNSRSEMNVSTLELGDSALYLCASSNAATSLLPGELFFGEGSRLTVL.

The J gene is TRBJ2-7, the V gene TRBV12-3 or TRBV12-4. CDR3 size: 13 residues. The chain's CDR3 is CATSWNQAYEQYF.

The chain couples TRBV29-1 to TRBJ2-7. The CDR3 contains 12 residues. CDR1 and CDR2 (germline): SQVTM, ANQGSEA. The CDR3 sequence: CSVRTAAYEQYF.

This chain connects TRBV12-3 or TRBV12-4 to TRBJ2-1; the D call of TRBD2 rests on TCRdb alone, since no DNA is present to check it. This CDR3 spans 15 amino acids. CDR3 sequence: CASTHIAGGYNEQFF.

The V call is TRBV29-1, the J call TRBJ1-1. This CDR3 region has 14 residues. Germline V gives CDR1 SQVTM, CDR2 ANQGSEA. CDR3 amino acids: CSAAPGGGEVGAFF.

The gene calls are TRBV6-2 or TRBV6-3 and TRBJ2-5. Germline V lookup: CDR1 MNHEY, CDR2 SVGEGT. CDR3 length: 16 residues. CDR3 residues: CASSYYGFGYQETQYF.

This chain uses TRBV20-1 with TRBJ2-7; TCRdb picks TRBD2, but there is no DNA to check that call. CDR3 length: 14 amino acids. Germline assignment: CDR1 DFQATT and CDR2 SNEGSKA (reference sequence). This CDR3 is CSARPVLVSGEQYF.

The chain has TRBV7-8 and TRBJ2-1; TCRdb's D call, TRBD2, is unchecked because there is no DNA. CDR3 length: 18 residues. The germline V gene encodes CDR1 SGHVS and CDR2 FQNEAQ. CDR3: CASSSPADREVSYNEQFF.

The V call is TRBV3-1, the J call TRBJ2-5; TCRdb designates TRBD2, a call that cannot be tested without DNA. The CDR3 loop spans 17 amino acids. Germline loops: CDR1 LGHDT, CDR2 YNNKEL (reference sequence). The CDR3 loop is CASSRRLSGSYSETQYF.

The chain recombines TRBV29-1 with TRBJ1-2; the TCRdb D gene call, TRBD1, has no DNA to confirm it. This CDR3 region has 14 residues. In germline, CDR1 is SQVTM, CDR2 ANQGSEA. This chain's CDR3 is CSVVALGLNYGYTF. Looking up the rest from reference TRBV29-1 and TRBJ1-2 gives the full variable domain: SAVISQKPSRDICQRGTSLTIQCQVDSQVTMMFWYRQQPGQSLTLIATANQGSEATYESGFVIDKFPISRPNLTFSTLTVSNMSPEDSSIYLCSVVALGLNYGYTFGSGTRLTVV.

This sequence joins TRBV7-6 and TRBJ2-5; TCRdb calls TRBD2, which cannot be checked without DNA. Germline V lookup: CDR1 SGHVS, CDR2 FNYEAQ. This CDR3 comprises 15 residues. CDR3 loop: CASSPGGAQRATQYF. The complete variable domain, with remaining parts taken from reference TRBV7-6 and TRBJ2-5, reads GAGVSQSPRYKVTKRGQDVALRCDPISGHVSLYWYRQALGQGPEFLTYFNYEAQQDKSGLPNDRFSAERPEGSISTLTIQRTEQRDSAMYRCASSPGGAQRATQYFGPGTRLLVL.

The CDR3 is CASRYRGGYEQYF. The chain couples TRBV12-3 or TRBV12-4 to TRBJ2-7; the TCRdb D gene call, TRBD1, has no DNA to confirm it. The CDR3 has 13 amino acids.

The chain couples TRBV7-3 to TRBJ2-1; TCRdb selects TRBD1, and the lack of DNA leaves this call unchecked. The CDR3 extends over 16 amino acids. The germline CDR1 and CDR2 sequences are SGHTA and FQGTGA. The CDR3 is CASSPPDGGAGNEQFF.

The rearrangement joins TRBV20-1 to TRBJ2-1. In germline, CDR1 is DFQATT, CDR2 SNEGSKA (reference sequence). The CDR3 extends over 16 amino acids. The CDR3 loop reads CSARDRIGRAYNEQFF.

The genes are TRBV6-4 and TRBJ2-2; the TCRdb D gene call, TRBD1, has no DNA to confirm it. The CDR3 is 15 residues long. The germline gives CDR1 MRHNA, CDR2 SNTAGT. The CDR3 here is CASSLEGGDTGELFF.

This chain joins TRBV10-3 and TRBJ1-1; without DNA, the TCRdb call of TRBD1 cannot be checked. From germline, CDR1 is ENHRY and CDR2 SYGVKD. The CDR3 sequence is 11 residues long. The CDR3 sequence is CAIRGQGEAFF.

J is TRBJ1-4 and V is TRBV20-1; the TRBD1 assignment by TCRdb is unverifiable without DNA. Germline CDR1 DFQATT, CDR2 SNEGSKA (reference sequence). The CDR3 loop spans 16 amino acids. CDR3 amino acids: CSARDVGTGPNEKLFF.

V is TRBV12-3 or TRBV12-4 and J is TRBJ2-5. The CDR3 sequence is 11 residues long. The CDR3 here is CASSAPGAQYF.

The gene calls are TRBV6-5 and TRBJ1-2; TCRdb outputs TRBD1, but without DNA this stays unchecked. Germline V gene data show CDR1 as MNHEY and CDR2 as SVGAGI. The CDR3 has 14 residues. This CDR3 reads CASRGAGISYGYTF.

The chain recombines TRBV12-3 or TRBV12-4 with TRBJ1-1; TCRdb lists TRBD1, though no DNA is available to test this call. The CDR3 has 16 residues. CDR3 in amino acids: CASSYDRGNLNTEAFF.

CDR3 in amino acids: CASSQGSGRVLGEQYF. The gene calls are TRBV4-1 and TRBJ2-7; TCRdb outputs TRBD2, but without DNA this stays unchecked. This CDR3 contains 16 residues. From germline, CDR1 is MGHRA and CDR2 YSYEKL.